The 9 T cell receptor beta chains presented below share a single source sample, sequenced in a study of blood T cell repertoires in COVID-19. Profiling relied on immunoSEQ multiplex PCR, and the TCRdb table lists in-frame clones only, not all of them. Found here are 45,000 to 65,000 clones, around 80% of them singletons; the top ten hold roughly 3.5%. Sequenced sample: peripheral blood. All receptors derive from a man aged 60 to 75 with acute or convalescent COVID-19.

The rearrangement links TRBV6-1 to TRBJ1-3; D is unclear. Germline values: CDR1 MNHNS, CDR2 SASEGT. Trimming shortened V by 0 bases and J by 4 bases, and 13 bases separated the two germline ends. The CDR3 extends over 16 amino acids. In DNA, the CDR3 is TGTGCCAGCAGTGAAGCGCCAGGCTTAACCGGAAACACCATATATTTT. Protein sequence: CASSEAPGLTGNTIYF.

The chain is built from TRBV9 and TRBJ2-1; 9 nucleotides agree with TRBD1. V lost 6 bases, J lost 8 bases, and 12 bases stayed unmatched. Per the germline V gene, CDR1 is SGDLS and CDR2 is YYNGEE. The CDR3 is 15 residues long. The DNA of the CDR3 is TGTGCCAGCACCAAGACAGGGGGGGTAAGTGATGAGCAGTTCTTC. It is translated as CASTKTGGVSDEQFF.

The rearrangement links TRBV29-1 to TRBJ1-5; no clear D gene. The V and J ends lost 5 bases and 6 bases respectively, with 14 bases between them. The CDR3 totals 13 residues. Germline CDR1 reads SQVTM; CDR2 reads ANQGSEA. The CDR3 DNA reads as TGCAGCGTTCAACAAAGTACGGGTCAGCCCCAGCATTTT. Translating it yields CSVQQSTGQPQHF.

The CDR3 sequence is CASSESGSFTEAFF. CDR3 bases: TGCGCCAGCAGCGAATCCGGGAGTTTCACTGAAGCTTTCTTT. The chain joins TRBV5-1 to TRBJ1-1; no firm D call. The germline V gene has CDR1 SGHRS and CDR2 YFSETQ. Deletions cut 4 bases from V and 4 bases from J, with 14 bases between. The CDR3 sequence is 14 residues long.

Written as DNA, the CDR3 is TGTGCCAGCAGCTTAGCGGGGGCGAACACTGAAGCTTTCTTT. This codes for CASSLAGANTEAFF. This chain links TRBV7-8 with TRBJ1-1, with D perhaps matching TRBD1 (6 bases). V gave up 0 bases and J gave up 1 base, with 6 bases separating them. The CDR3 runs to 14 residues. CDR1 SGHVS and CDR2 FQNEAQ come from the germline V gene.

The chain couples TRBV11-2 to TRBJ1-2, with TRBD1 as a possible D gene (6 bases). This CDR3 has 13 amino acids. V lost 6 bases, J lost 4 bases, and 12 bases lay in between. Germline V gene data show CDR1 as SGHAT and CDR2 as FQNNGV. Here the CDR3 DNA reads TGTGCCAGCAGACCAGGGGTGGGCTATGGCTACACCTTC. Protein product: CASRPGVGYGYTF.

This clone was detected a few times. The chain is built from TRBV3-1 (or the pseudogene TRBV3-2) and TRBJ1-5, with D hard to call. CDR1 and CDR2 (germline): LGHDT, YNNKEL (reference sequence). CDR3 size: 11 residues. The CDR3 is CFSIQTGPQHF. CDR3 DNA: TGTTTCAGTATTCAGACGGGGCCCCAGCATTTT.

This clone was counted once. The chain joins TRBV27 to TRBJ1-5; 7 nucleotides align to TRBD1. This CDR3 is built from 15 residues. Trimming took 0 bases from V and 6 from J; bases not matched to a gene: 5. CDR1 is MNHEY, CDR2 SMNVEV, per germline (reference sequence). CDR3 residues: CASSLSRQGSQPQHF. The CDR3 DNA follows: TGTGCCAGCAGTTTATCGAGACAGGGTAGTCAGCCCCAGCATTTT.

The chain employs TRBV30 and TRBJ1-5; 7 nucleotides match TRBD1. The CDR3 runs 13 residues. J was trimmed by 5 bases and V by 0 bases; bases with no gene match: 1. The germline CDR1 and CDR2 sequences are GTSNPN and SVGIG (reference sequence). The chain's CDR3 is CAWSVTGDQPQHF. The CDR3 bases are TGTGCCTGGAGTGTTACAGGGGATCAGCCCCAGCATTTT.